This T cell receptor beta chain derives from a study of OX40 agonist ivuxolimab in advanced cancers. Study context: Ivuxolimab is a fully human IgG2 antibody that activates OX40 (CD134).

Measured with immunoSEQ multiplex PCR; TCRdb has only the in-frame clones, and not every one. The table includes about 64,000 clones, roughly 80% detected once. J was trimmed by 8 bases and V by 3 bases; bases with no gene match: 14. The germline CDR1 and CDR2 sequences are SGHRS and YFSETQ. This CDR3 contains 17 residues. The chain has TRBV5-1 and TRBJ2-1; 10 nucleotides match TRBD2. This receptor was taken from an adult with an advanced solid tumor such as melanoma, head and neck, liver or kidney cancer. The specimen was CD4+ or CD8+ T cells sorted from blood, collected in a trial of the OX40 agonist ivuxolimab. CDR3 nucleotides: TGCGCCAGCAGCTCCGGGACTAGCGCCTTGGGCTTGGATGAGCAGTTCTTC. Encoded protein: CASSSGTSALGLDEQFF.